One T cell receptor beta chain is described in this entry. After removal of 2 bases from V and 8 bases from J, the junction contained 8 bases not matched to a gene. Per the germline V gene, CDR1 is GTSNPN and CDR2 is SVGIG (reference sequence). The CDR3 consists of 13 residues. The data were taken from a study of blood T cell repertoires in COVID-19. Only in-frame clones appear in the TCRdb table, and some are missing; sequencing was by immunoSEQ multiplex PCR. Of roughly 290,000 clones listed, under 85% were seen once; the top ten hold 0.87%. This sequence was found in a human donor with COVID-19, enrolled during active disease. The donor label of this sample is uncertain. The J gene is TRBJ1-2, the V gene TRBV30; 7 nucleotides align to TRBD1. The sequenced sample consisted of peripheral blood. The CDR3 sequence: CAWSPTGVEGYTF. The CDR3 nucleotides are TGTGCCTGGAGTCCTACAGGGGTGGAAGGCTACACCTTC. Complete variable domain (other parts from reference TRBV30 and TRBJ1-2): SQTIHQWPATLVQPVGSPLSLECTVEGTSNPNLYWYRQAAGRGLQLLFYSVGIGQISSEVPQNLSASRPQDRQFILSSKKLLLSDSGFYLCAWSPTGVEGYTFGSGTRLTVV.